This entry is about one T cell receptor beta chain. Germline CDR1 is ENHRY and CDR2 is SYGVKD. The CDR3 is 13 amino acids. Trimming cost V 8 bases and J 3 bases, with 13 bases left between them. This record comes from a study of blood T cell repertoires in COVID-19. Clones were sequenced by immunoSEQ multiplex PCR, and TCRdb holds only the in-frame ones, with some missing. This sample has approximately 97,000 clones, with 90% found just once. The specimen was peripheral blood. This TCR came from a man aged 55-75 years with acute or convalescent COVID-19. This sequence joins TRBV10-3 and TRBJ1-2; unclear D gene. The CDR3 region has the DNA TGTGCCATCGCGAACCCGCAGGACTATGGCTACACCTTC. This gives the protein CAIANPQDYGYTF.